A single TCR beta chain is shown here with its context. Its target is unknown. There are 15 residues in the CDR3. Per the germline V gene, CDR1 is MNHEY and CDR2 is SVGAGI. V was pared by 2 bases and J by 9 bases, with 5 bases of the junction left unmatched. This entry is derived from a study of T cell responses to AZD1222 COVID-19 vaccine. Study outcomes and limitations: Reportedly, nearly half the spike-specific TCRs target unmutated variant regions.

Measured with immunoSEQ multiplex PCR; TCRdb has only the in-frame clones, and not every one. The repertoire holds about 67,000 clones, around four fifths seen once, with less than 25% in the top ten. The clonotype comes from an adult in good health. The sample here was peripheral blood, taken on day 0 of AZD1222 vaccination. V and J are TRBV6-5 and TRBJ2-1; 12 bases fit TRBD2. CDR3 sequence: CASSYRTSGMGEQFF. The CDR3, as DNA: TGTGCCAGCAGTTACCGGACTAGCGGGATGGGTGAGCAGTTCTTC.